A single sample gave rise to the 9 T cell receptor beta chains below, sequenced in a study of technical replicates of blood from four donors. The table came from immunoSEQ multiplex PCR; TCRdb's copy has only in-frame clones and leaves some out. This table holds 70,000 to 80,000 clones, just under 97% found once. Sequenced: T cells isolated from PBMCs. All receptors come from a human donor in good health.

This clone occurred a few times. The CDR3 reads CASSSDLDRVQTQYF. In DNA form, the CDR3 reads TGTGCCAGCAGCTCAGACCTGGACAGGGTACAGACCCAGTACTTC. The rearrangement uses TRBV7-9 and TRBJ2-5, with TRBD1 matching 8 bases. This CDR3 has 15 residues. Looked up from germline, CDR1 is SEHNR and CDR2 is FQNEAQ (reference sequence). The junction had 10 bases not matched to a gene; V was cut back by 4 bases and J by 6 bases.

The CDR3 here is CASSLGDRSEGEQFF. The CDR3 bases are TGTGCCAGCAGCTTAGGCGACCGATCCGAGGGTGAGCAGTTCTTC. V and J are TRBV7-9 and TRBJ2-1; D is possibly TRBD2 (5 bases). Germline V gene sequence: CDR1 SEHNR, CDR2 FQNEAQ (reference sequence). The CDR3 has 15 amino acids. Trimming cost V 1 base and J 9 bases, with 16 bases left between them.

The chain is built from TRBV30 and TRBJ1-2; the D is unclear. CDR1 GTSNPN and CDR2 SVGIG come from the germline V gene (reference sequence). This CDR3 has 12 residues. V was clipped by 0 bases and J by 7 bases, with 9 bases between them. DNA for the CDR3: TGTGCCTGGAGTGTACAAGAACGTGGCTACACCTTC. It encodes CAWSVQERGYTF.

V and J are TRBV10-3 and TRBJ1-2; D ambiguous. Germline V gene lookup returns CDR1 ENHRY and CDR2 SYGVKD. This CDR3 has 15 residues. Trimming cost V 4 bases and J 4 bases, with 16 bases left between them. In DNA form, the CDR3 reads TGTGCCATCAGTGGAGAGACACCTAAGGTCTATGGCTACACCTTC. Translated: CAISGETPKVYGYTF.

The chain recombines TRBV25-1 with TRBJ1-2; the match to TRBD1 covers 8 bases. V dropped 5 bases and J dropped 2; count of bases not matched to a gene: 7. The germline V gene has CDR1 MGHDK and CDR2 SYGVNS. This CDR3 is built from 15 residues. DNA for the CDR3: TGTGCCAGCAGTCAGGGGGCCTTACTAAACTATGGCTACACCTTC. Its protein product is CASSQGALLNYGYTF.

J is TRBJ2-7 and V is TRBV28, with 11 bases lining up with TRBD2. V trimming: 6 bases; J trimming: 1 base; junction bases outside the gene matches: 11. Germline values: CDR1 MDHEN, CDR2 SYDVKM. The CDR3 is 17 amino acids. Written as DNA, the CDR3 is TGTGCCAGCAGGCCCCTAACTCTAGCGGGGGGTTCCTACGAGCAGTACTTC. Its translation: CASRPLTLAGGSYEQYF.

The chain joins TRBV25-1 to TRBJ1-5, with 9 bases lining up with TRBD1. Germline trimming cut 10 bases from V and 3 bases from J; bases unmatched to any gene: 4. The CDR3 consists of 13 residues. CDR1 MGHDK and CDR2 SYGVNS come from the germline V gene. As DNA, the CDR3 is TGTGCCATCGACAGGGGGTTCAATCAGCCCCAGCATTTT. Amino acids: CAIDRGFNQPQHF.

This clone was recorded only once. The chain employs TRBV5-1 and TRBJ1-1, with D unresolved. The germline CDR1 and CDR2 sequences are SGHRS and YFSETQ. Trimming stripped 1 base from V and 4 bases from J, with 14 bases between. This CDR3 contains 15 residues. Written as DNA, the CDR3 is TGCGCCAGCAGCTTGAGAGGAAAAGGAAGCACTGAAGCTTTCTTT. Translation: CASSLRGKGSTEAFF.

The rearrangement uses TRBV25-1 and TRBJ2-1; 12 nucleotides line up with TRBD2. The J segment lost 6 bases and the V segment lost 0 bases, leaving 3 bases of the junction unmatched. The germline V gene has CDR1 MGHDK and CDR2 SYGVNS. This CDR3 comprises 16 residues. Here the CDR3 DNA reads TGTGCCAGCAGTGAATATAAACTAGCGGGAGGCAATGAGCAGTTCTTC. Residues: CASSEYKLAGGNEQFF.